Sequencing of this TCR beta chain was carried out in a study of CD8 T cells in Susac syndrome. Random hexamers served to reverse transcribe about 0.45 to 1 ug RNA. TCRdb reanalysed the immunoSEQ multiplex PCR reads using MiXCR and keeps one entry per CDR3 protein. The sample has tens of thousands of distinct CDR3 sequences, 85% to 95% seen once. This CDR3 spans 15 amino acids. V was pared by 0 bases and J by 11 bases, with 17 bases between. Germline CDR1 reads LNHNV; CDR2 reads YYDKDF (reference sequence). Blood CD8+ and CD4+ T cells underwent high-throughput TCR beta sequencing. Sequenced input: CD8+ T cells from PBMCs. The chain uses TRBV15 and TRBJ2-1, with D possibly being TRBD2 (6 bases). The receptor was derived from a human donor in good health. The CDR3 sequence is CATSRDLGGSVKQFF. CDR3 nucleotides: TGTGCCACCAGCAGAGATCTTGGGGGGTCCGTGAAGCAGTTCTTC.